One sample yielded the 22 T cell receptor beta chains listed below, sequenced in a study of T-cell reconstitution after alpha-beta-depleted transplantation in children. Unique molecular identifiers were incorporated into the prepared TCRbeta library. TCRdb redid the calling of the PCR reads with MiXCR, one entry per CDR3 protein. Of approximately 980,000 distinct CDR3 sequences listed, 25% to 30% are singletons. This material consisted of PBMCs, mostly from graft donor cells, taken 360 days after TCRalphabeta/CD19-depleted stem cell transplant. These receptors all stem from a boy under two years old who had a stem cell transplant for SCID, so the T cells may come from the graft donor.

The chain has TRBV11-2 and TRBJ2-1; 16 bases match TRBD2. The CDR3 totals 21 residues. The V and J ends lost 3 bases and 1 base, in that order; junction bases with no gene match: 12. The germline V gene encodes CDR1 SGHAT and CDR2 FQNNGV. The CDR3 DNA sequence: TGTGCCAGCAGCTTTCCGCCAGCGGGACTAGCGGGGGGGGGTTCCTACAATGAGCAGTTCTTC. Protein sequence: CASSFPPAGLAGGGSYNEQFF.

This clonotype was seen more than once but under ten times. The chain joins TRBV28 to TRBJ1-5, with TRBD1 identical over 8 bases. The CDR3 totals 16 residues. Germline CDR1 and CDR2: MDHEN and SYDVKM. The V and J ends lost 5 bases and 4 bases, in that order; junction bases with no gene match: 10. In DNA, the CDR3 is TGTGCCAGCAGTCCTCTGACAGGGGTAGGGAATCAGCCCCAGCATTTT. This encodes CASSPLTGVGNQPQHF.

The gene calls are TRBV30 and TRBJ2-3; D uncertain. The ends were cut back, 5 bases at V and 6 bases at J, with 15 bases in the middle. This CDR3 contains 13 residues. The V gene's germline CDR1 is GTSNPN and CDR2 SVGIG (reference sequence). CDR3 sequence (DNA): TGTGCCTGGGCAAACCTCATCCCCGATACGCAGTATTTT. Protein: CAWANLIPDTQYF.

This chain links TRBV20-1 with TRBJ2-7, with 12 bases that match TRBD1. This CDR3 is built from 15 residues. With V trimmed by 6 bases and J by 7 bases, 13 bases remained unmatched. CDR1 is DFQATT, CDR2 SNEGSKA, per germline (reference sequence). CDR3 in amino acids: CSALTRDRGLGEQYF. CDR3 DNA: TGCAGTGCCCTAACACGGGACAGGGGGCTAGGTGAGCAGTACTTC.

This clonotype was picked up a small number of times. The V and J genes are TRBV18 and TRBJ2-5, with D tentatively TRBD1 (5 bases). The germline V gene has CDR1 KGHSH and CDR2 LQKENI. This CDR3 region has 15 residues. V gave up 2 bases and J gave up 1 base, with 11 bases separating them. This CDR3 is CASSPYRQTQETQYF. CDR3 coding DNA: TGTGCCAGCTCACCATATCGACAGACCCAAGAGACCCAGTACTTC.

Note on this clonotype: This may stem from a read error, because a much larger clone lies one nucleotide away. The chain is built from TRBV7-9 and TRBJ2-7, with D possibly being TRBD1 or TRBD2 (5 bases each). Trimming cost V 3 bases and J 0 bases, with 9 bases left between them. The CDR3 consists of 14 residues. The germline gives CDR1 SEHNR, CDR2 FQNEAQ (reference sequence). In DNA form, the CDR3 reads TGTGCCAGCAGCTTCCGGGACGCCTCCTACGAGCAGTACTTC. Amino acids: CASSFRDASYEQYF.

Only a few counts were recorded for this clonotype. The gene calls are TRBV12-3 or TRBV12-4 and TRBJ1-2; weak D call: TRBD1 (6 bases). V lost 6 bases and J 0 bases, leaving 11 bases between the germline ends. The CDR3 consists of 14 residues. CDR3 sequence (DNA): TGTGCCAGCAGCCACAGGGAAGCTAACTATGGCTACACCTTC. It translates to CASSHREANYGYTF.

This clonotype came up a few times. This chain joins TRBV20-1 and TRBJ1-3, with 9 positions matching TRBD1. CDR3 length equals 13 residues. Germline CDR1 reads DFQATT; CDR2 reads SNEGSKA (reference sequence). V gave up 6 bases and J gave up 7 bases; unmatched junction bases: 7. CDR3 bases: TGCAGTGCACACAGGGGGCCCGGGAACACCATATATTTT. As protein: CSAHRGPGNTIYF.

The J gene is TRBJ2-3, the V gene TRBV29-1, with TRBD1 identical over 7 bases. CDR1 is SQVTM and CDR2 is ANQGSEA in the germline V gene. This CDR3 region has 14 residues. V shed 6 bases, J shed 3 bases, and the junction held 9 bases outside the gene matches. The CDR3 DNA follows: TGCAGCGTCCACCAACAGGGGTCAACAGATACGCAGTATTTT. Its protein product is CSVHQQGSTDTQYF.

The chain links TRBV29-1 to TRBJ2-4, with D tentatively TRBD1 (6 bases). The CDR3 is 17 amino acids. Germline assignment: CDR1 SQVTM and CDR2 ANQGSEA. V lost 4 bases and J 4 bases, leaving 23 bases between the germline ends. The CDR3, as DNA: TGCAGCGTTGCCCCACGGGCCCTAGGGACACCTAAAAACATTCAGTACTTC. Amino acid sequence: CSVAPRALGTPKNIQYF.

This clonotype has at least ten counts. The chain combines TRBV15 with TRBJ2-3, with D possibly TRBD2 on 5 matching bases. Trimming removed 7 bases from V and 2 bases from J, with 10 bases in between. From germline, CDR1 is LNHNV and CDR2 YYDKDF (reference sequence). The CDR3 is 13 residues long. DNA for the CDR3: TGTGCCACCAAGGGAGCCGTCACAGATACGCAGTATTTT. Its translation is CATKGAVTDTQYF.

This rearrangement joins TRBV7-2 to TRBJ2-1, with a tentative D call TRBD1 (7 bases). Trimming pared 3 bases from V and 2 bases from J, leaving 17 bases between. This CDR3 has 17 residues. Per the germline V gene, CDR1 is SGHTA and CDR2 is FQGNSA. The DNA for the CDR3 is TGTGCCAGCAGCTTCCCTGCACAGGGGACTCCCTACAATGAGCAGTTCTTC. It yields the protein CASSFPAQGTPYNEQFF.

This clonotype was seen more than once but under ten times. This sequence joins TRBV7-6 and TRBJ1-1, with TRBD1 as a possible D gene (6 bases). Germline V lookup: CDR1 SGHVS, CDR2 FNYEAQ. V shed 0 bases and J shed 2 bases, with 10 bases lying between them. The CDR3 is made up of 15 amino acids. CDR3: CASSLALGGNTEAFF. As DNA, the CDR3 is TGTGCCAGCAGCTTAGCTTTGGGGGGCAACACTGAAGCTTTCTTT.

V is TRBV5-1 and J is TRBJ1-2; 7 positions agree with TRBD1. CDR1 and CDR2 from the germline V gene are SGHRS and YFSETQ. This CDR3 comprises 15 residues. The J segment lost 4 bases and the V segment lost 3 bases, leaving 9 bases of the junction unmatched. The CDR3 protein is CASSSDMNRGYGYTF. In DNA form, the CDR3 reads TGCGCCAGCAGCTCCGATATGAACAGGGGCTATGGCTACACCTTC.

The V gene is TRBV29-1, the J gene TRBJ2-3; 9 bases line up with TRBD1. CDR1 is SQVTM and CDR2 is ANQGSEA in the germline V gene. V lost 7 bases and J lost 1; bases outside the gene matches: 3. The CDR3 is 13 residues long. The CDR3 sequence: CSARQGGTDTQYF. The CDR3 DNA reads as TGCAGCGCACGACAGGGGGGCACAGATACGCAGTATTTT.

In its sample, this clonotype was seen a few times. The J gene is TRBJ2-5, the V gene TRBV5-1, with D perhaps assigned TRBD1 or TRBD2 (6 bases each). The CDR3 has 14 residues. Between the trimmed V and J ends, which lost 4 bases and 1 base, there was a span of 11 bases. CDR1 and CDR2 from the germline V gene are SGHRS and YFSETQ. CDR3 in amino acids: CASSKGGGQETQYF. In DNA, the CDR3 is TGCGCCAGCAGCAAGGGGGGAGGCCAAGAGACCCAGTACTTC.

In its sample, this clonotype was seen a few times. The chain carries TRBV27 and TRBJ2-2; maybe TRBD1 (5 bases). CDR1 is MNHEY, CDR2 SMNVEV, per germline (reference sequence). The CDR3 contains 11 residues. Trimming took 4 bases from V and 13 from J, leaving 10 bases between them. The CDR3 loop is CASSSPQGLFF. Here the CDR3 DNA reads TGTGCCAGCAGTTCCCCCCAGGGGCTGTTTTTT.

The chain links TRBV5-1 to TRBJ2-2, with D perhaps matching TRBD1 or TRBD2 (5 bases each). This CDR3 spans 16 amino acids. CDR1 and CDR2 from the germline V gene are SGHRS and YFSETQ. V gave up 0 bases and J gave up 2 bases, with 11 bases separating them. The CDR3 here is CASSLGLGENTGELFF. The CDR3 bases are TGCGCCAGCAGCTTGGGGCTGGGGGAAAACACCGGGGAGCTGTTTTTT.

For the CDR3, the DNA is TGCAGTGCGGAACGGGACAGCAGTGGGAACACCATATATTTT. This sequence encodes CSAERDSSGNTIYF. This chain joins TRBV20-1 and TRBJ1-3, with TRBD1 matching over 7 bases. CDR3 length: 14 residues. With V trimmed by 6 bases and J by 7 bases, 12 bases remained unmatched. The germline V gene has CDR1 DFQATT and CDR2 SNEGSKA (reference sequence).

In its sample, this clonotype was seen a few times. V is TRBV5-1 and J is TRBJ2-1, with 7 bases that match TRBD2. This CDR3 has 15 residues. Germline CDR1 is SGHRS and CDR2 is YFSETQ. Trimming cost V 5 bases and J 8 bases; bases outside gene matches: 13. This chain's CDR3 is CASSRRASGLDEQFF. In DNA, the CDR3 is TGCGCCAGCAGTCGTCGGGCTAGCGGACTGGATGAGCAGTTCTTC.

This clonotype has a handful of counts. This chain joins TRBV6-5 and TRBJ1-1; 9 bases align to TRBD1. Germline V gene lookup returns CDR1 MNHEY and CDR2 SVGAGI. This CDR3 is built from 15 residues. The trim removed 2 bases at V and 4 bases at J, leaving 5 bases unmatched. The CDR3 loop is CASSYRQGVSTEAFF. In nucleotides, the CDR3 is TGTGCCAGCAGTTACCGACAGGGGGTCAGCACTGAAGCTTTCTTT.

J is TRBJ2-1 and V is TRBV5-5, with 10 positions matching TRBD1. CDR1 and CDR2 (germline): SGHKS, YYEKEE (reference sequence). Trimming cost V 4 bases and J 5 bases; bases outside gene matches: 15. The length of the CDR3 is 18 residues. CDR3 in amino acids: CASSVTAGTGAINNEQFF. Here the CDR3 DNA reads TGTGCCAGCAGCGTGACCGCGGGGACAGGGGCAATAAACAATGAGCAGTTCTTC.